This T cell receptor (beta chain) stems from a study of shared clonotypes between healthy human individuals. V lost 4 bases, J lost 4 bases, and 4 bases lay in between. The CDR3 totals 12 residues. Germline CDR1 is SGHTA and CDR2 is FQGTGA. Using immunoSEQ multiplex PCR, the repertoire was profiled, and TCRdb retains in-frame clones only, with some absent. This table holds a few million clones, roughly 93% found once. With regard to this clone: Its specificity is unknown. This specimen includes other DNA sequences encoding the same CDR3.

Whole-study results and caveats: Larger richness was generally estimated for naive than memory subsets. Roughly 4.6% of naive CD4 clonotypes were common to a few donors.

The V gene is TRBV7-3, the J gene TRBJ2-2; D gene ambiguous. This TCR was sampled from a man aged 18-30 years in good health. Some clones in this sample may be carry-over from other donors' samples. Sequenced: naive CD4+ T cells from PBMCs. Regarding subset: CD45RA+ positively selected. CDR3: CASSSLTGELFF. CDR3 DNA: TGTGCCAGCAGCTCCCTCACCGGGGAGCTGTTTTTT.